This entry lists 19 T cell receptor beta chains sequenced from one sample in a study of T-cell memory formation after mild COVID-19. TCRdb reprocessed the 5' RACE reads via MiXCR and lists one record per CDR3 protein. The sample records approximately 410,000 distinct CDR3 sequences, under 25% being singletons. The sequenced sample consisted of PBMCs or a T cell subset sorted from them (not recorded which). The receptor source for this set is an adult woman who had mild COVID-19 (a few samples of this study predate the infection). Cell type and time point are not known.

The chain has TRBV4-1 and TRBJ2-5; the match to TRBD2 covers 9 bases. CDR1 is MGHRA, CDR2 YSYEKL, per germline. Germline trimming cut 4 bases from V and 2 bases from J; bases unmatched to any gene: 8. The CDR3 covers 16 residues. CDR3 protein: CASSLRLAAFQETQYF. The CDR3 nucleotides are TGCGCCAGCAGCCTGAGACTAGCGGCATTTCAAGAGACCCAGTACTTC.

This clonotype was seen a handful of times. This chain connects TRBV7-8 to TRBJ1-2; 7 bases map to TRBD1. The germline V gene has CDR1 SGHVS and CDR2 FQNEAQ. The CDR3 runs to 14 residues. The V segment lost 5 bases and the J segment 3 bases; nucleotides outside the gene matches: 6. CDR3 nucleotide sequence: TGTGCCAGCAGCCACACCGGGACAGACTATGGCTACACCTTC. It yields the protein CASSHTGTDYGYTF. Filled out from reference TRBV7-8 and TRBJ1-2, the complete variable domain reads GAGVSQSPRYKVAKRGQDVALRCDPISGHVSLFWYQQALGQGPEFLTYFQNEAQLDKSGLPSDRFFAERPEGSVSTLKIQRTQQEDSAVYLCASSHTGTDYGYTFGSGTRLTVV.

In its sample, this clonotype was seen a few times. The V gene is TRBV7-2, the J gene TRBJ1-2; D uncertain. Trimming removed 4 bases at V and 4 bases at J, with 19 bases between. CDR1 and CDR2 (germline): SGHTA, FQGNSA. This CDR3 has 16 residues. CDR3 protein: CASSSTPSTGRYGYTF. The CDR3 nucleotides are TGTGCCAGCAGCTCGACCCCCAGTACCGGCCGCTATGGCTACACCTTC.

This clonotype was seen a handful of times. Written as DNA, the CDR3 is TGTGCCAGTCTTGGGACAGTTCTCGAGGAGTATGGCTACACCTTC. Translation: CASLGTVLEEYGYTF. The chain uses TRBV2 and TRBJ1-2, with 7 positions matching TRBD1. The CDR3 has 15 amino acids. Germline lookup yields CDR1 SNHLY and CDR2 FYNNEI. The J segment lost 5 bases and the V segment lost 9 bases, leaving 15 bases of the junction unmatched.

The J gene is TRBJ1-1, the V gene TRBV6-5; 9 bases align to TRBD1. V gave up 6 bases and J gave up 5 bases; unmatched junction bases: 7. The CDR3 is made up of 14 amino acids. In germline, CDR1 is MNHEY, CDR2 SVGAGI. Here the CDR3 reads CASRPQGAGTEAFF. The CDR3 nucleotides read TGTGCCAGCAGACCACAGGGGGCAGGGACTGAAGCTTTCTTT.

This chain connects TRBV15 to TRBJ2-3; D unclear. Trimming removed 1 base at V and 3 bases at J, with 8 bases between. CDR1 and CDR2 (germline): LNHNV, YYDKDF (reference sequence). This CDR3 is built from 14 residues. DNA of the CDR3: TGTGCCACCAGCAGAGGAACGGTTACAGATACGCAGTATTTT. The encoded protein is CATSRGTVTDTQYF.

V gene TRBV12-3 or TRBV12-4 combines with J gene TRBJ1-6; D is perhaps TRBD1 (5 bases). Trimming took 3 bases from V and 11 from J, leaving 17 bases between them. This CDR3 comprises 15 residues. CDR3 DNA: TGTGCCAGCAGTTTGTCGGGTGGGGGGATGGCACCCCTCCACTTT. This gives the protein CASSLSGGGMAPLHF.

This clonotype turned up a few times. The genes are TRBV7-2 and TRBJ1-1; D is perhaps TRBD1 (5 bases). Trimming cost V 5 bases and J 10 bases, with 20 bases left between them. Germline V gene data show CDR1 as SGHTA and CDR2 as FQGNSA. The CDR3 runs to 14 residues. The CDR3 here is CASSPRPPGTRAFF. The CDR3 region has the DNA TGTGCCAGCAGCCCCCGGCCCCCTGGGACCCGAGCTTTCTTT.

This clonotype was counted ten times or more. The chain has TRBV5-4 and TRBJ2-7; the match to TRBD2 covers 10 bases. V lost 4 bases to trimming and J lost 2 bases; unmatched junction nucleotides: 9. Germline V lookup: CDR1 SGHNT, CDR2 YYREEE (reference sequence). There are 16 residues in the CDR3. Here the CDR3 reads CASSPGGAGGTYEQYF. The CDR3 DNA is TGTGCCAGCAGCCCTGGGGGAGCGGGAGGGACCTACGAGCAGTACTTC.

The V gene is TRBV5-1, the J gene TRBJ2-3; TRBD1 matches 8 bases. Germline assignment: CDR1 SGHRS and CDR2 YFSETQ. V shed 4 bases and J 3 bases; nucleotides not matched to a gene: 7. The length of the CDR3 is 15 residues. CDR3 DNA: TGCGCCAGCAGCAACGGACAGGGCTCTACAGATACGCAGTATTTT. Translated: CASSNGQGSTDTQYF. Variable domain in full (rest from reference TRBV5-1 and TRBJ2-3): KAGVTQTPRYLIKTRGQQVTLSCSPISGHRSVSWYQQTPGQGLQFLFEYFSETQRNKGNFPGRFSGRQFSNSRSEMNVSTLELGDSALYLCASSNGQGSTDTQYFGPGTRLTVL.

This clonotype has just a few counts. The chain links TRBV7-9 to TRBJ2-1; 10 bases agree with TRBD2. V lost 5 bases, J lost 9 bases, and 7 bases stayed unmatched. This CDR3 comprises 14 residues. Germline values: CDR1 SEHNR, CDR2 FQNEAQ (reference sequence). The CDR3 is CASSPGLAASEQFF. The DNA for the CDR3 is TGTGCCAGCAGCCCCGGACTAGCGGCTAGTGAGCAGTTCTTC.

The table lists this clonotype with a few counts. The chain uses TRBV12-3 or TRBV12-4 and TRBJ1-6; 7 bases map to TRBD1. The length of the CDR3 is 14 residues. The ends lost 6 bases at V and 7 bases at J; junction bases unmatched: 6. CDR3 sequence: CASSPGTANSPLHF. In DNA form, the CDR3 reads TGTGCCAGCAGCCCCGGGACAGCCAATTCACCCCTCCACTTT.

This clonotype came up many times. The chain links TRBV7-2 to TRBJ2-1, with 9 bases fitting TRBD2. This CDR3 comprises 15 residues. Germline CDR1 SGHTA, CDR2 FQGNSA. Losses at the gene ends were 1 base for V and 4 bases for J; bases not matched to a gene: 2. The CDR3 protein is CASSLGLAAYNEQFF. In DNA form, the CDR3 reads TGTGCCAGCAGCTTAGGACTAGCGGCTTACAATGAGCAGTTCTTC.

The V and J genes are TRBV12-3 or TRBV12-4 and TRBJ2-2; tentatively, D is TRBD2 (5 bases). The V gene lost 6 bases and the J gene lost 0 bases, with 11 bases spanning the gap. The CDR3 runs 15 residues. CDR3 sequence: CASRPSGTNTGELFF. Written as DNA, the CDR3 is TGTGCCAGCAGACCAAGCGGTACGAACACCGGGGAGCTGTTTTTT.

The sample holds one count of this clonotype. The rearrangement joins TRBV10-2 to TRBJ1-5; TRBD1 might be the D (6 bases). Germline V gene sequence: CDR1 WSHSY, CDR2 SAAADI. V lost 5 bases to trimming and J lost 8 bases, with 22 bases between them. CDR3 length: 16 residues. CDR3 residues: CASSQRSGTPAEPQHF. In nucleotides, the CDR3 is TGCGCCAGCAGTCAACGCTCAGGGACACCGGCGGAGCCCCAGCATTTT.

This sequence joins TRBV18 and TRBJ2-5; D unclear. The V and J ends lost 1 base and 4 bases respectively, with 13 bases between them. This CDR3 is built from 15 residues. CDR1 and CDR2 from the germline V gene are KGHSH and LQKENI. The CDR3 reads CASSPLRTEIETQYF. DNA for the CDR3: TGTGCCAGCTCACCACTTAGGACCGAAATAGAGACCCAGTACTTC.

CDR3 DNA sequence: TGTGCCAGCAGCGGACGGCCTAATCAGCCCCAGCATTTT. This translates into CASSGRPNQPQHF. V gene TRBV12-3 or TRBV12-4 combines with J gene TRBJ1-5; no clear D. The CDR3 consists of 13 residues. Trimming removed 6 bases at V and 4 bases at J, with 10 bases between.

This clonotype was counted only a few times. J is TRBJ2-7 and V is TRBV27; 7 positions agree with TRBD2. This CDR3 comprises 14 residues. Per germline, CDR1 MNHEY and CDR2 SMNVEV (reference sequence). Unmatched junction bases numbered 4, after V lost 2 bases and J lost 3 bases. The CDR3 here is CASSLRDYHYEQYF. CDR3 bases: TGTGCCAGCAGTTTACGGGACTACCACTACGAGCAGTACTTC.

The chain couples TRBV12-3 or TRBV12-4 to TRBJ1-2; D gene unclear. The CDR3 runs to 13 residues. Deletions cut 4 bases from V and 4 bases from J, with 10 bases between. The CDR3 spells CASSSGTLYGYTF. CDR3 bases: TGTGCCAGCAGTTCGGGTACCCTCTATGGCTACACCTTC.